This T cell receptor (beta chain) was documented in a study of cytomegalovirus exposure and HLA in healthy donors. Regarding the study as a whole: Roughly uniform sequencing depth across donors was assumed, possibly incorrectly.

About this clone itself: Its specificity is unknown.

The PCR used 60 Vbeta and 13 Jbeta primers. Original processing methods: A follow-up analysis tallied 73 million or so unique TCR beta chains, roughly 11 million shared. Measured with immunoSEQ multiplex PCR; TCRdb has only the in-frame clones, and not every one. The V and J calls and clone size were taken over from that table, and D and trimming were inferred from the DNA. The data hold 170,000 or so clones, with roughly 78% observed a single time. The TCR sequence derives from a woman aged 45 to 65 in good health and CMV-seropositive. The sequencing input was PBMCs.

CDR3 amino acids: CASWMGGTEAFF. The CDR3 DNA is TGTGCCAGTTGGATGGGGGGGACTGAAGCTTTCTTT. This sequence joins TRBV28 and TRBJ1-1; D may be TRBD1 (5 bases). This CDR3 has 12 residues. Trimming took 9 bases from V and 5 from J, leaving 13 bases between them. Looked up from germline, CDR1 is MDHEN and CDR2 is SYDVKM.